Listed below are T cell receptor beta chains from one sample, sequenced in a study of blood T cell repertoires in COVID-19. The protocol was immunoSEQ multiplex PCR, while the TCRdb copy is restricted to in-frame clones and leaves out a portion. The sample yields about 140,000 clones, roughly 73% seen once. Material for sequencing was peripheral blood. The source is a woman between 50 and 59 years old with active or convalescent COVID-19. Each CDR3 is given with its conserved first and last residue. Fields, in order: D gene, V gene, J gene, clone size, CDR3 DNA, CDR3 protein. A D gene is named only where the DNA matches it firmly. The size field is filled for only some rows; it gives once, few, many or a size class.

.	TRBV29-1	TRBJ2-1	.	TGCAGCGCCGAAAGGGGGAGCTCCTACAATGAGCAGTTCTTC	CSAERGSSYNEQFF
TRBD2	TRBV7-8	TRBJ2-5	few	TGTGCCAGCAGCTTAGAGGCTAGCGGGGGGCCCCAGTACTTC	CASSLEASGGPQYF
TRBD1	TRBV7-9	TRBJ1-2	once	TGTGCCAGCAGCTCCTGGACAGGGGTGCAAGCTAACTATGGCTACACCTTC	CASSSWTGVQANYGYTF
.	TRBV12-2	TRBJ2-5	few	TGTGCAAGTCGCTCCGGGACTCTCCAAGAGACCCAGTACTTC	CASRSGTLQETQYF
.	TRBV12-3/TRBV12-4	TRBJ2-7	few	TGTGCCAGTTCAGGATTCACCTACGAGCAGTACTTC	CASSGFTYEQYF
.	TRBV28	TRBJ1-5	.	TGTGCCAGCAGCCCCACAGGGTTAGGCAATCAGCCCCAGCATTTT	CASSPTGLGNQPQHF
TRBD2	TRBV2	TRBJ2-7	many	TGTGCCAGCCATATTCTTCAAGCGGGATACGACGAGCAGTACTTC	CASHILQAGYDEQYF
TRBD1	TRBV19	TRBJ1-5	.	TGTGCCAGTAGACCTCTCGCAGCAAGAAGGGGGCCCCTCAATCAGCCCCAGCATTTT	CASRPLAARRGPLNQPQHF
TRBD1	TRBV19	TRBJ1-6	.	TGTGCCAGTAGTCCCGACAGGGACTCACCCCTCCACTTT	CASSPDRDSPLHF
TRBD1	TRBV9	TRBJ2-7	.	TGTGCCAGCAGCTACCGGGACAGGGGGTCCTACGAGCAGTACTTC	CASSYRDRGSYEQYF
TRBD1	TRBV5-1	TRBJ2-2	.	TGCGCCAGCAGCCCCAATCAGGGGGCTGACACCGGGGAGCTGTTTTTT	CASSPNQGADTGELFF
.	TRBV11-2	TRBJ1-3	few	TGTGCCAGCAGCTTAGATTCGGGAACCTCTGGAAACACCATATATTTT	CASSLDSGTSGNTIYF
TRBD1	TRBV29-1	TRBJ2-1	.	TGCAGCGTTGATTCCCAGGGGGAGTGGTTCTTC	CSVDSQGEWFF
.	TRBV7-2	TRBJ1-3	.	TGTGCCAGCAGCTCGTCAGGGTTTTCTGGAAACACCATATATTTT	CASSSSGFSGNTIYF
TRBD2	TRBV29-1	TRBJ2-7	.	TGCAGCGTTCGGGCTAGCGGGACTTCCTACGAGCAGTACTTC	CSVRASGTSYEQYF
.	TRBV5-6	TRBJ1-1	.	TGTGCCAGCAATCAGGGTCCCACTGAAGCTTTCTTT	CASNQGPTEAFF
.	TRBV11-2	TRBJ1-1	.	TGTGCCAGCAGCCCACAAACGCTGAACACTGAAGCTTTCTTT	CASSPQTLNTEAFF
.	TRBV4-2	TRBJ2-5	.	TGTGCCAGCAGCCCACGACAGCCCCAAGAGACCCAGTACTTC	CASSPRQPQETQYF
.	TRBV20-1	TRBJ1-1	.	TGCAGTGCCGACAGCGGGACTGAAGCTTTCTTT	CSADSGTEAFF
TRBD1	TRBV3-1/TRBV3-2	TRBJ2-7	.	TGTGCCAGCAGCCAAGGGACAGGGAAAGATAACGAGCAGTACTTC	CASSQGTGKDNEQYF
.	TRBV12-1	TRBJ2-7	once	TGTGCCAGCAGCTTAGGACAAGTCTCCTACGAGCAGTACTTC	CASSLGQVSYEQYF
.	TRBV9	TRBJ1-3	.	TGTGCCAGCAGCGGCGGGAATCTTCCTGGAAACACCATATATTTT	CASSGGNLPGNTIYF
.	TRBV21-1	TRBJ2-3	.	TGTGCCAGCAGCAAAGTGAAAGGGGTCGGAGATACGCAGTATTTT	CASSKVKGVGDTQYF
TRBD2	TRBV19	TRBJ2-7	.	TGTGCCAGTAGTATAGCGAGCGGGGGTACCTACGAGCAGTACTTC	CASSIASGGTYEQYF
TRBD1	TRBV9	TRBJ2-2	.	TGTGCCAGCAGCGTAGCAGGGGGCTTTACCAACACCGGGGAGCTGTTTTTT	CASSVAGGFTNTGELFF